Here is one TCR beta chain with its context. Its antigen is still unknown. These data are taken from a study of Graves' ophthalmopathy and Graves' hyperthyroidism. In the study overall: Ahead of any treatment, peripheral blood was obtained at the initial diagnosis. Study observations and caveats: Distinction of ophthalmopathy from stable hyperthyroidism by a 13-signature model reached about 87% sensitivity and 81.08% specificity. Appearing in blood as well were most expanded thyroid clonotypes above 0.001 frequency.

Amplifying from RNA transcripts, the study obtained TCR beta CDR3 regions. HTBI primers primed a first-round RT-PCR, and a second-round multiplex PCR followed. Using its own MiXCR run on the multiplex PCR reads, TCRdb lists one record per CDR3 protein. The data hold some 240,000 distinct CDR3 sequences, with 45% to 55% observed a single time. The CDR3 extends over 16 amino acids. V was pared by 5 bases and J by 0 bases, with 10 bases of the junction left unmatched. The germline CDR1 and CDR2 sequences are SGHTA and FQGNSA. Ineligible for inclusion were patients with other autoimmune diseases, uncontrolled infections, pregnancy or lactation.

The sample consisted of peripheral blood. The sequence was obtained from an adult man with Graves' ophthalmopathy. This chain uses TRBV7-2 with TRBJ2-7, with 7 bases identical to TRBD2. CDR3 in DNA: TGTGCCAGCAGCGCAATCCGGGGAGGGAGCTCCTACGAGCAGTACTTC. This translates into CASSAIRGGSSYEQYF. The variable domain in full, with the rest retrieved from reference TRBV7-2 and TRBJ2-7, is GAGVSQSPSNKVTEKGKDVELRCDPISGHTALYWYRQSLGQGLEFLIYFQGNSAPDKSGLPSDRFSAERTGGSVSTLTIQRTQQEDSAVYLCASSAIRGGSSYEQYFGPGTRLTVT.